This section outlines one T cell receptor (beta chain) sequence together with its context. The sample originates from a study of blood T cell repertoires in COVID-19. On the study more broadly: From the United States, Italy and Spain came samples of acute and convalescent COVID-19. Sample material is recorded as cDNA or gDNA derived from T cells, B-cell-depleted T cells, or PBMCs.

Participants' own reports of clinical history determined their cohort assignment. This table comes from immunoSEQ multiplex PCR, and its TCRdb copy is limited to in-frame clones, with some not included. Among about 220,000 clones listed, around 88% were seen once. The sequence was collected from a woman aged 40 to 50 with acute COVID-19. Specimen: PBMCs or T cells enriched from blood (not recorded which).

The CDR3 is CASSPGLAGAPWNEQFF. The CDR3 DNA sequence: TGCGCCAGCAGCCCCGGGCTAGCGGGGGCCCCTTGGAATGAGCAGTTCTTC. The rearrangement uses TRBV5-1 and TRBJ2-1; 10 bases match TRBD2. The CDR3 covers 17 residues. The V segment lost 4 bases and the J segment 7 bases; nucleotides outside the gene matches: 14. Germline V gives CDR1 SGHRS, CDR2 YFSETQ.